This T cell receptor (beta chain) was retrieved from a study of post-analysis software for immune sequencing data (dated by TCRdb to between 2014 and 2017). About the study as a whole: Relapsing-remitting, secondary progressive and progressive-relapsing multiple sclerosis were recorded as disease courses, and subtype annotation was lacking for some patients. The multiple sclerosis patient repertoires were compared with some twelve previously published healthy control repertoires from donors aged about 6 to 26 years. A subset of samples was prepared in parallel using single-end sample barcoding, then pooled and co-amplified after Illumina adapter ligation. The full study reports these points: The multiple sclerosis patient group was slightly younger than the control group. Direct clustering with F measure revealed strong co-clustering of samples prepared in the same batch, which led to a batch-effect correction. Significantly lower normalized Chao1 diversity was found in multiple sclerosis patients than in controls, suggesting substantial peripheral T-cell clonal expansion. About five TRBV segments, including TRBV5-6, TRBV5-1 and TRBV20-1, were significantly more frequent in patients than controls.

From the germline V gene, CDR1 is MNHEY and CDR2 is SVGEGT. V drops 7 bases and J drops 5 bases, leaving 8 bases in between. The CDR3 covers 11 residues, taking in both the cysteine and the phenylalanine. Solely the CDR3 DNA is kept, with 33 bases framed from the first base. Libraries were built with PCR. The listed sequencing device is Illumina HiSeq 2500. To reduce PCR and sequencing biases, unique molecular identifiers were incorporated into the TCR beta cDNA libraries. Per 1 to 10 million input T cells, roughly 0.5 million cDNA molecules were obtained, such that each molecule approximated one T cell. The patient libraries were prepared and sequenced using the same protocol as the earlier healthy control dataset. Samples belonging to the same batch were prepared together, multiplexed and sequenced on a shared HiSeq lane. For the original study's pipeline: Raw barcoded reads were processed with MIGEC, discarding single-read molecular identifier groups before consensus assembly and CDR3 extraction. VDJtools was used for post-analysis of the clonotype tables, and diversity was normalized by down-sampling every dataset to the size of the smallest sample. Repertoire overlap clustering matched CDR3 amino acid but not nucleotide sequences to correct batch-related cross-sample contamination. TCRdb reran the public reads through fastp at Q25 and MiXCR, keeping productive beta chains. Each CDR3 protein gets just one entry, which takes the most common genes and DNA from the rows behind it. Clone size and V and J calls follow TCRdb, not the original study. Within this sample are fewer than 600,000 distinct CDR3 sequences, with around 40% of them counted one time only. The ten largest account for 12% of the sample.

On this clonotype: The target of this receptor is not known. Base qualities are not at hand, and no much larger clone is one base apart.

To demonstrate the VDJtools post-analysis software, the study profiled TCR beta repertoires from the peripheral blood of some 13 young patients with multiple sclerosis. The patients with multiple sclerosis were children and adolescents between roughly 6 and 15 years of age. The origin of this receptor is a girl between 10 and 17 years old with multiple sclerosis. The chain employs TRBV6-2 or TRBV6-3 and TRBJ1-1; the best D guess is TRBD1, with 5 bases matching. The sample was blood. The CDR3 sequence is CASKGVTEAFF. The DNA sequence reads TGTGCCAGCAAAGGGGTTACTGAAGCTTTCTTT.